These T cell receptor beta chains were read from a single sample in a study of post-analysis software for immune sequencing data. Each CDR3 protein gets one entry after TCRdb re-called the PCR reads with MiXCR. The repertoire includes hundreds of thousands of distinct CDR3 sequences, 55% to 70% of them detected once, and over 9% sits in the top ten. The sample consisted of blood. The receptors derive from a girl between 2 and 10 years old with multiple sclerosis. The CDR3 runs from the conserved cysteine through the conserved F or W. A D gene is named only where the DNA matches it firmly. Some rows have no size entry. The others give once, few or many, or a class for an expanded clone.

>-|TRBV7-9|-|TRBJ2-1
CASSRTGGGPYNEQFF
TGTGCCAGCAGCCGAACGGGCGGGGGCCCCTACAATGAGCAGTTCTTC
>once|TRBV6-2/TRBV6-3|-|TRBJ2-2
CASSYAQGVNTGELFF
TGTGCCAGCAGTTACGCACAGGGCGTGAACACCGGGGAGCTGTTTTTT
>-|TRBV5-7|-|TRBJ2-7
CASTCRDIYSYNEQYF
TGTGCCAGCACATGCAGGGACATCTACTCCTACAATGAGCAGTACTTC
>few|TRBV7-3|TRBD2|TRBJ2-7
CASSLTGTSELYEQYF
TGTGCCAGCAGCTTAACGGGGACTAGCGAATTATACGAGCAGTACTTC
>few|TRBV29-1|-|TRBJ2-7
CSVGPSSYEQYF
TGCAGCGTTGGACCGAGCTCCTACGAGCAGTACTTC
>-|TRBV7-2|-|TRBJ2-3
CASSSLRIGQTRTDTQYF
TGTGCCAGCAGCTCCCTCCGCATTGGACAGACTCGCACAGATACGCAGTATTTT
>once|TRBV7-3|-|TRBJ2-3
CASSLSIPDTQYF
TGTGCCAGCAGCTTATCGATCCCAGATACGCAGTATTTT
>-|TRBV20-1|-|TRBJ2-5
CSAKYSVENRYQETQYF
TGCAGTGCTAAGTATAGTGTCGAAAATAGGTACCAAGAGACCCAGTACTTC
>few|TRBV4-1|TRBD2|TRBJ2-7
CASSLGTSGRGGSYEQYF
TGCGCCAGCAGCCTTGGGACTAGCGGGAGGGGTGGATCTTACGAGCAGTACTTC
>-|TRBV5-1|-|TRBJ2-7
CASSAGQPPYEQYF
TGCGCCAGCAGCGCTGGACAGCCACCCTACGAGCAGTACTTC
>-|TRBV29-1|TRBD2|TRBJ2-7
CSVSSGYEQYF
TGCAGCGTCTCTAGCGGCTACGAGCAGTACTTC
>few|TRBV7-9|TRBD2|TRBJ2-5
CASSLGLAGGVWETQYF
TGTGCCAGCAGCTTAGGGCTAGCGGGAGGCGTTTGGGAGACCCAGTACTTC
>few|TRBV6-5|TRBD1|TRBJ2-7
CAVSGTGPYEQYF
TGTGCCGTCTCCGGGACAGGACCCTACGAGCAGTACTTC
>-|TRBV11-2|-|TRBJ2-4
CASSDQGYIQYF
TGTGCCAGCAGCGACCAAGGATACATTCAGTACTTC
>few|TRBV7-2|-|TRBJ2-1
CATGLTLTSNEQFF
TGTGCCACCGGACTTACCTTGACTAGCAATGAGCAGTTCTTC
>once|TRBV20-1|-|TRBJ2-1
CSARAGSDEQFF
TGCAGTGCTAGAGCCGGAAGCGATGAGCAGTTCTTC